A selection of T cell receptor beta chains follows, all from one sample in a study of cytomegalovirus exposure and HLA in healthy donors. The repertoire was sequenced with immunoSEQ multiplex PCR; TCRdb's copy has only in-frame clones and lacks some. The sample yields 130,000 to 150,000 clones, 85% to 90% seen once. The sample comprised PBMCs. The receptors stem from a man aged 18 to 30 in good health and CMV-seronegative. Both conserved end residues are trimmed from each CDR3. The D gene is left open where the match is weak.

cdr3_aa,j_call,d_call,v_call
ASSQGQGGRNQPQH,TRBJ1-5,NA,TRBV4-2
ASSFWGVDTGELF,TRBJ2-2,NA,TRBV27
ASSFRVSYEQY,TRBJ2-7,NA,TRBV27
ASSLGRNYGYT,TRBJ1-2,NA,TRBV7-2
ATTVRDEQF,TRBJ2-1,NA,TRBV10-3
ASSTWTSGGPRTAYEQY,TRBJ2-7,TRBD2,TRBV5-1
SVRGRRGNTGELF,TRBJ2-2,NA,TRBV29-1
ASSTGGPSKYEQY,TRBJ2-7,TRBD1,TRBV28
AALDGTEAF,TRBJ1-1,NA,TRBV6-5
ASSGQGTDTQY,TRBJ2-3,NA,TRBV5-4
ASNLGESQPQH,TRBJ1-5,NA,TRBV6-1
ASSYISPTGVTEAF,TRBJ1-1,TRBD1,TRBV5-4
ASSTDSSSYNSPLH,TRBJ1-6,NA,TRBV7-9
ASSQTSGRYDGSYNEQF,TRBJ2-1,TRBD2,TRBV6-4
ASSSGLAGATAYEQY,TRBJ2-7,TRBD2,TRBV27
ASARTDSPTDTQY,TRBJ2-3,NA,TRBV6-5
ASSTYSGRIRETQY,TRBJ2-5,TRBD2,TRBV7-9
ASSYSGSSFGQY,TRBJ2-7,NA,TRBV6-6
ASSSTGESSGNTIY,TRBJ1-3,TRBD1,TRBV28
ASKGHIGDYEQY,TRBJ2-7,NA,TRBV19
ASSFSGQGPQPQH,TRBJ1-5,TRBD1,TRBV28
ASSRPGSTEAF,TRBJ1-1,NA,TRBV11-3
ASSMGTTGNTIY,TRBJ1-3,NA,TRBV19
ASSLVAGRSTSYEQY,TRBJ2-7,NA,TRBV28
ASSSQGALGTDTQY,TRBJ2-3,TRBD1,TRBV4-1
ASSYSGGRYGYT,TRBJ1-2,NA,TRBV6-5
ASSASGDYNEQF,TRBJ2-1,TRBD2,TRBV6-5
ASTAGDNEQF,TRBJ2-1,NA,TRBV7-9
ATLGTANTGELF,TRBJ2-2,TRBD1,TRBV6-6
AWRGLAGSGADTQY,TRBJ2-3,TRBD2,TRBV30
AITGSTNEKLF,TRBJ1-4,NA,TRBV10-3
ASSQREGVTDTQY,TRBJ2-3,NA,TRBV4-1
ASSKLLGGNTEAF,TRBJ1-1,NA,TRBV2
ATSRRPWTGGSYNEQF,TRBJ2-1,TRBD1,TRBV15
ASSGSQGSEAF,TRBJ1-1,NA,TRBV5-1
ASSPMGLYNEQF,TRBJ2-1,NA,TRBV6-5
ASSPGQDSYNEQF,TRBJ2-1,TRBD1,TRBV18
ASNGESRDYKETQY,TRBJ2-5,TRBD2,TRBV2
ASSLAAGVGYEQY,TRBJ2-7,NA,TRBV7-2
ASSMGQGGHYGYT,TRBJ1-2,TRBD1,TRBV5-1
ASSLRGRGTGELF,TRBJ2-2,NA,TRBV5-1
ASSFRGQNYYEQY,TRBJ2-7,NA,TRBV28
ASSQGAPEVNEQF,TRBJ2-1,NA,TRBV4-3
ASRTADSNQPQH,TRBJ1-5,NA,TRBV27
ASSLNRDTRAF,TRBJ1-1,NA,TRBV11-3
ASRGTGGHGELF,TRBJ2-2,TRBD1,TRBV2
ASSRGLADLYNEQF,TRBJ2-1,TRBD2,TRBV5-1
ASSPRGTGVGEKLF,TRBJ1-4,TRBD1,TRBV6-6
ASSPGGGQPQH,TRBJ1-5,TRBD1,TRBV5-1
ASSRQGANTEAF,TRBJ1-1,TRBD1,TRBV9
ASSLGSGGGYNEQF,TRBJ2-1,TRBD2,TRBV7-2